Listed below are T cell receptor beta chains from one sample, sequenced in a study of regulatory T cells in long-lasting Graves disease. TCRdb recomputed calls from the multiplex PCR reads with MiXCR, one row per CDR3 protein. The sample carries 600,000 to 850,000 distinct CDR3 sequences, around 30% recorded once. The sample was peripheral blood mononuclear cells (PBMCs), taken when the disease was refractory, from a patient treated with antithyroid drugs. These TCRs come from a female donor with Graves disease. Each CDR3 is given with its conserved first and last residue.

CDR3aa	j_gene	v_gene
CSAHITGELFF	TRBJ2-2	TRBV20-1
CASSPRPFLRVTEQYF	TRBJ2-7	TRBV7-6
CASSVDNDYGYTF	TRBJ1-2	TRBV9
CAWNQVGGANVLTF	TRBJ2-6	TRBV30
CASSSVVRAAFGKLFF	TRBJ1-4	TRBV4-2
CASSGGTGGYGYTF	TRBJ1-2	TRBV6-1
CASSIPGAHYGYTF	TRBJ1-2	TRBV28
CASSLESGPMPEQYF	TRBJ2-7	TRBV11-2
CASSYIWIYAQYF	TRBJ2-7	TRBV6-5
CASSLAARSSYEQYF	TRBJ2-7	TRBV5-1
CSARGTSGRPSEQYF	TRBJ2-7	TRBV20-1
CASSLGSPELNTEAFF	TRBJ1-1	TRBV5-1
CASSAGTRLEGYTF	TRBJ1-2	TRBV6-1
CASSVGVDSWSGEQYF	TRBJ2-7	TRBV9
CAWSPPGTSGRGYNEQFF	TRBJ2-1	TRBV30
CAWNGDSMNTEAFF	TRBJ1-1	TRBV30
CAFLRQSIGTYGYTF	TRBJ1-2	TRBV30
CASSMEGGEETQYF	TRBJ2-5	TRBV5-6
CAWQDGWNTEAFF	TRBJ1-1	TRBV30
CASRDGEAFF	TRBJ1-1	TRBV2
CASSYGTGQANSPLHF	TRBJ1-6	TRBV13
CASSPWDREYEQYF	TRBJ2-7	TRBV11-2
CATQNINYEQYF	TRBJ2-7	TRBV24-1
CASSEVRDSSYNEQFF	TRBJ2-1	TRBV6-2/TRBV6-3
CASSSAFSGETQYF	TRBJ2-5	TRBV11-2
CASSVGVAGYSNTGELFF	TRBJ2-2	TRBV9
CASSHDKQGIGTEAFF	TRBJ1-1	TRBV7-6
CASSPVRFGGSKQYF	TRBJ2-7	TRBV9
CASSLARGLDEQYF	TRBJ2-7	TRBV7-9
CASSGENTEAFF	TRBJ1-1	TRBV12-3/TRBV12-4
CASSRGTRSGEQYF	TRBJ2-7	TRBV12-3/TRBV12-4
CASSTGGQGAYGYTF	TRBJ1-2	TRBV7-2
CASSLGPAEKLFF	TRBJ1-4	TRBV19
CSAQGQRNTEAFF	TRBJ1-1	TRBV20-1
CSAFGQGIYGYTF	TRBJ1-2	TRBV20-1
CASSMRSGGPDEKLFF	TRBJ1-4	TRBV6-1
CASSVVSEGGELFF	TRBJ2-2	TRBV9
CMVQGYTEAFF	TRBJ1-1	TRBV20-1
CASSLWQQNTEAFF	TRBJ1-1	TRBV28
CASSFRPGGEQFF	TRBJ2-1	TRBV11-3
CASIPIAPGQGSLGYGYTF	TRBJ1-2	TRBV6-1
CSASPPTSARAAKNIQYF	TRBJ2-4	TRBV20-1